These T cell receptor beta chains were read from a single sample in a study of blood T cell repertoires in COVID-19. Sequenced by immunoSEQ multiplex PCR; TCRdb stores in-frame clones only, minus some. The table has about 330,000 clones, around 89% seen once. The sequenced sample consisted of peripheral blood. The receptors stem from a woman aged 45-65 years with active or convalescent COVID-19. CDR3s include the opening cysteine and the closing phenylalanine or tryptophan.

j_call,cdr3_length,v_call,cdr3_aa
TRBJ2-3,18,TRBV18,CASSLLAGGGEITDTQYF
TRBJ1-2,10,TRBV28,CATTNYGYTF
TRBJ1-6,17,TRBV27,CASSLYRQGAGNSPLHF
TRBJ1-1,11,TRBV3-1/TRBV3-2,CASKGDYEAFF
TRBJ1-5,15,TRBV4-1,CASSQEPQGSQPQHF
TRBJ1-2,14,TRBV19,CASSGRGRAYGYTF
TRBJ1-5,14,TRBV6-5,CASTKGGGNQPQHF
TRBJ2-1,22,TRBV9,CASSRGPQQGAFWRSSYNEQFF
TRBJ1-6,15,TRBV15,CATAERSSYNSPLHF
TRBJ1-1,16,TRBV12-5,CASGLVRGGRNTEAFF
TRBJ1-6,14,TRBV30,CAWSVGGGGSPLHF
TRBJ2-4,14,TRBV28,CASSSGYRGHIQYF
TRBJ1-1,15,TRBV7-9,CASSFFQGENTEAFF
TRBJ1-2,12,TRBV9,CASMGAVYGYTF
TRBJ1-1,12,TRBV28,CASRAGAGVAFF
TRBJ2-1,12,TRBV7-9,CASSSQVGEQFF
TRBJ2-7,14,TRBV15,CATSRRGTTYEQYF
TRBJ1-1,15,TRBV7-9,CASSRGTGRFTEAFF
TRBJ2-7,17,TRBV5-4,CASSWGGLAGPTYEQYF
TRBJ2-1,16,TRBV7-9,CASSLSSGSVYNEQFF
TRBJ2-1,12,TRBV12-2,CASRLVLASQFF
TRBJ2-6,18,TRBV15,CATSRGPGQGAGANVLTF
TRBJ1-2,13,TRBV7-9,CASSLGGGSGYTF
TRBJ1-5,16,TRBV6-2/TRBV6-3,CASSPAGAGSERPQHF
TRBJ1-5,18,TRBV7-2,CASSARTGGYYSNQPQHF
TRBJ1-1,14,TRBV28,CASNSIAGGTEAFF
TRBJ1-2,11,TRBV20-1,CSARDPQGAFF
TRBJ2-1,15,TRBV7-8,CASSLGQGSNNEQFF
TRBJ1-2,17,TRBV12-5,CASGLKKGTGDNYGYTF
TRBJ1-3,17,TRBV6-2/TRBV6-3,CASSYEQGGHSGNTIYF
TRBJ2-3,18,TRBV27,CASSPPGVAGGITDTQYF
TRBJ2-7,13,TRBV11-3,CASSFGGGDEQYF
TRBJ1-2,11,TRBV5-1,CASSLGAGYTF
TRBJ1-1,15,TRBV11-2,CASSSSWTSNTEAFF
TRBJ2-7,13,TRBV20-1,CSASTGEPYEQYF
TRBJ2-7,14,TRBV19,CASSIGGALYEQYF
TRBJ1-1,13,TRBV30,CAWSVGENTEAFF
TRBJ1-6,14,TRBV7-2,CASSSRDSRSPLHF
TRBJ2-7,16,TRBV5-4,CASSPGLAGGEDEQYF
TRBJ1-2,13,TRBV19,CASGGTGMQGYTF
TRBJ2-7,14,TRBV10-3,CAIPSSSQGYEQYF
TRBJ2-5,13,TRBV7-3,CASSLRSAETQYF
TRBJ2-5,16,TRBV4-2,CASSPQTSGGQETQYF